The 14 T cell receptor beta chains below come from one sample, sequenced in a study of CD8 T cells in ankylosing spondylitis. Their target antigens are unknown. Study-wide results and limits: Seemingly distinctive of ankylosing spondylitis blood was a TCR beta motif formed by eight highly homologous variants.

TCRdb reprocessed the 5' RACE reads via MiXCR and lists one record per CDR3 protein. This table has some 840,000 distinct CDR3 sequences, approximately 12% appearing once. Specimen: blood, either unsorted or a sorted T cell fraction (not recorded which). The receptors were sampled from a male donor with ankylosing spondylitis.

This clonotype appeared a few times. The rearrangement joins TRBV10-3 to TRBJ2-7; 7 bases line up with TRBD2. The junction had 10 bases not matched to a gene; V was cut back by 5 bases and J by 0 bases. The CDR3 length is 16 residues. The germline gives CDR1 ENHRY, CDR2 SYGVKD. The CDR3 here is CAISRASGDSSYEQYF. DNA for the CDR3: TGTGCCATCAGTCGGGCTAGCGGCGACAGCTCCTACGAGCAGTACTTC.

A few counts support this clonotype. In nucleotides, the CDR3 is TGCGCCAGCAGCGCCGACACGGGCTATTTGAACACTGAAGCTTTCTTT. This gives the protein CASSADTGYLNTEAFF. The rearrangement joins TRBV5-1 to TRBJ1-1, with D unclear. The germline CDR1 and CDR2 sequences are SGHRS and YFSETQ. V was cut by 4 bases and J by 0 bases, with 16 bases left in between. The CDR3 is made up of 16 amino acids. The full variable domain, completed using reference TRBV5-1 and TRBJ1-1, is KAGVTQTPRYLIKTRGQQVTLSCSPISGHRSVSWYQQTPGQGLQFLFEYFSETQRNKGNFPGRFSGRQFSNSRSEMNVSTLELGDSALYLCASSADTGYLNTEAFFGQGTRLTVV.

The sample holds many counts of this clonotype. The chain carries TRBV5-1 and TRBJ2-2, with D perhaps TRBD2 (6 bases). Germline CDR1 and CDR2: SGHRS and YFSETQ. This CDR3 comprises 14 residues. The V end was cut by 4 bases, the J end by 3 bases, with 10 bases between. The CDR3 bases are TGCGCCAGCAGCCCACGGGAGCACACCGGGGAGCTGTTTTTT. Translated: CASSPREHTGELFF.

The V and J genes are TRBV7-2 and TRBJ2-4; 8 bases map to TRBD2. Germline V CDR1 and CDR2: SGHTA, FQGNSA. Trimming cost V 2 bases and J 8 bases; bases outside gene matches: 11. The CDR3 loop spans 16 amino acids. In nucleotides, the CDR3 is TGTGCCAGCAGCTTACAAATCACCGGGAGGGTAGACATTCAGTACTTC. Its translation is CASSLQITGRVDIQYF.

This chain connects TRBV29-1 to TRBJ2-7; D gene unclear. Germline assignment: CDR1 SQVTM and CDR2 ANQGSEA. V was trimmed by 5 bases and J by 7 bases, leaving 12 bases between them. The CDR3 sequence is 11 residues long. Written as DNA, the CDR3 is TGCAGCGTTCGACACAGTAGAGAGCAGTACTTC. Its protein product is CSVRHSREQYF.

This clonotype was seen a handful of times. The chain links TRBV30 to TRBJ2-1, with D perhaps TRBD2 (6 bases). There are 18 residues in the CDR3. Trimming cost V 0 bases and J 3 bases, with 21 bases left between them. Germline values: CDR1 GTSNPN, CDR2 SVGIG (reference sequence). DNA of the CDR3: TGTGCCTGGAGTGTATGGCCCTATGGAGGGGCCCACTACAATGAGCAGTTCTTC. Amino acids: CAWSVWPYGGAHYNEQFF. Filled out from reference TRBV30 and TRBJ2-1, the complete variable domain reads SQTIHQWPATLVQPVGSPLSLECTVEGTSNPNLYWYRQAAGRGLQLLFYSVGIGQISSEVPQNLSASRPQDRQFILSSKKLLLSDSGFYLCAWSVWPYGGAHYNEQFFGPGTRLTVL.

This clonotype was picked up many times. The chain joins TRBV24-1 to TRBJ2-7; D remains unclear. Trimming stripped 4 bases from V and 5 bases from J, with 5 bases between. The germline V gene encodes CDR1 KGHDR and CDR2 SFDVKD. The CDR3 loop spans 11 amino acids. The CDR3 DNA follows: TGTGCCACCAGTGAGAGTCACGAGCAGTACTTC. Its protein is CATSESHEQYF.

This clonotype was seen repeatedly, ten times or more. The genes are TRBV9 and TRBJ1-2, with D possibly being TRBD1 (5 bases). Germline CDR1 SGDLS, CDR2 YYNGEE. The V end lost 2 bases, the J end lost 4 bases, and 18 bases lay between the germline ends. The CDR3 sequence is 16 residues long. The CDR3 sequence is CASSVVTRQPRYGYTF. CDR3 in DNA: TGTGCCAGCAGCGTCGTTACTCGACAGCCTCGCTATGGCTACACCTTC.

This clonotype was seen repeatedly, ten times or more. The rearrangement uses TRBV4-3 and TRBJ1-2; D is unresolved. Deletions cut 2 bases from V and 1 base from J, with 2 bases between. Germline V lookup: CDR1 LGHNA, CDR2 YSLEER. This CDR3 is built from 12 residues. CDR3 nucleotide sequence: TGCGCCAGCAGCCAATATAACTATGGCTACACCTTC. It is translated as CASSQYNYGYTF.

The J gene is TRBJ2-2, the V gene TRBV4-3, with unresolved D. Germline assignment: CDR1 LGHNA and CDR2 YSLEER. V lost 0 bases and J 3 bases, leaving 8 bases between the germline ends. CDR3 length equals 15 residues. The CDR3 region has the DNA TGCGCCAGCAGCCAAGAGTATCAGCACACCGGGGAGCTGTTTTTT. It translates to CASSQEYQHTGELFF.

This clonotype has a handful of counts. The gene calls are TRBV10-3 and TRBJ2-1; 8 bases align to TRBD2. Losses at the gene ends were 0 bases for V and 4 bases for J; bases not matched to a gene: 5. The CDR3 sequence is 16 residues long. Germline CDR1 and CDR2: ENHRY and SYGVKD. The CDR3: CAISESWREAYNEQFF. The CDR3 nucleotides are TGTGCCATCAGTGAGTCTTGGCGGGAGGCTTACAATGAGCAGTTCTTC.

The V and J genes are TRBV5-4 and TRBJ1-1; possibly TRBD1 for D (5 bases). There are 15 residues in the CDR3. The V end lost 0 bases, the J end lost 4 bases, and 13 bases lay between the germline ends. Germline V gene sequence: CDR1 SGHNT, CDR2 YYREEE (reference sequence). CDR3 sequence reads: CASSLAGRGGTEAFF. CDR3 coding DNA: TGTGCCAGCAGCTTGGCGGGACGGGGAGGCACTGAAGCTTTCTTT.

As regards this clonotype: It may be a read error: a sequence one base away is much more abundant. The chain is built from TRBV20-1 and TRBJ2-7; tentative D call: TRBD2 (5 bases). Germline CDR1 is DFQATT and CDR2 is SNEGSKA (reference sequence). The CDR3 is made up of 12 amino acids. Here the CDR3 reads CSAVLASYEKYF. CDR3 nucleotides: TGCAGTGCAGTCTTAGCGTCCTACGAGAAGTACTTC.

This clonotype was counted many times. The CDR3 region is CASSRLDRGFYEQYF. CDR3 coding DNA: TGTGCCAGCAGTCGACTGGACAGGGGGTTCTACGAGCAGTACTTC. V gene TRBV12-3 or TRBV12-4 combines with J gene TRBJ2-7; TRBD1 aligns across 10 bases. V shed 5 bases and J 3 bases; nucleotides not matched to a gene: 7. The CDR3 has 15 amino acids.